The 21 T cell receptor beta chains in this list originate from one sample, sequenced in a study of cytotoxic CD8 clonotypes in ibrutinib-treated CLL. Produced via immunoSEQ multiplex PCR; TCRdb's table is partial and in-frame only. The sample holds approximately 300,000 clones, 80% seen once. The starting material was PBMCs, obtained before ibrutinib treatment. Source of these receptors: a human donor with chronic lymphocytic leukemia.

For this clone: Other nucleotide sequences from this sample produce the same CDR3. The J gene is TRBJ2-5, the V gene TRBV5-6; 8 nucleotides agree with TRBD2. Germline V lookup: CDR1 SGHDT, CDR2 YYEEEE. V was pared by 2 bases and J by 4 bases, with 1 base of the junction left unmatched. The CDR3 length is 13 residues. The chain's CDR3 is CASSFGRGETQYF. CDR3 DNA sequence: TGTGCCAGCAGCTTCGGGAGGGGAGAGACCCAGTACTTC. Looking up the rest from reference TRBV5-6 and TRBJ2-5 gives the full variable domain: DAGVTQSPTHLIKTRGQQVTLRCSPKSGHDTVSWYQQALGQGPQFIFQYYEEEERQRGNFPDRFSGHQFPNYSSELNVNALLLGDSALYLCASSFGRGETQYFGPGTRLLVL.

The genes are TRBV6-1 and TRBJ1-4, with 7 bases identical to TRBD1. The length of the CDR3 is 14 residues. The germline V gene encodes CDR1 MNHNS and CDR2 SASEGT. After removal of 10 bases from V and 0 bases from J, the junction contained 5 bases not matched to a gene. The DNA for the CDR3 is TGTGCCATACGACAGGGAGCAACTAATGAAAAACTGTTTTTT. This codes for CAIRQGATNEKLFF.

This clone was picked up one time. The chain links TRBV2 to TRBJ2-3, with 8 bases aligning to TRBD2. CDR3 size: 16 residues. The junction had 9 bases not matched to a gene; V was cut back by 3 bases and J by 4 bases. Germline values: CDR1 SNHLY, CDR2 FYNNEI. CDR3 coding DNA: TGTGCCAGCAGTGACTCTGCGGGGGGCGGCGCAGATACGCAGTATTTT. Its protein is CASSDSAGGGADTQYF.

The gene calls are TRBV30 and TRBJ2-1; 7 bases line up with TRBD1. The V segment lost 6 bases and the J segment 6 bases; nucleotides outside the gene matches: 11. The CDR3 is 14 residues long. Germline V gene sequence: CDR1 GTSNPN, CDR2 SVGIG (reference sequence). Here the CDR3 reads CACTVGGHFNEQFF. CDR3 in DNA: TGTGCCTGTACCGTAGGGGGCCATTTCAATGAGCAGTTCTTC.

The chain joins TRBV30 to TRBJ2-3; perhaps TRBD2 as D (6 bases). The CDR3 consists of 13 residues. Trimming pared 2 bases from V and 14 bases from J, leaving 20 bases between. Germline V CDR1 and CDR2: GTSNPN, SVGIG (reference sequence). The CDR3 nucleotides are TGTGCCTGGAGTAAAGTCCGGGACTCGGGCCCGTATTTT. This translates into CAWSKVRDSGPYF.

The V call is TRBV7-6, the J call TRBJ2-7, with D uncertain. V was cut by 4 bases and J by 2 bases, with 15 bases left in between. This CDR3 comprises 15 residues. Germline-derived CDR1 and CDR2 are SGHVS and FNYEAQ. CDR3 DNA sequence: TGTGCCAGCAGCTCCTCCTCAGGCGGTGCCTACGAGCAGTACTTC. Residues: CASSSSSGGAYEQYF.

Concerning this clone: Other DNA variants within this sample encode the same CDR3. The chain employs TRBV5-6 and TRBJ2-7; D may be TRBD2 (6 bases). Trimming pared 5 bases from V and 0 bases from J, leaving 12 bases between. CDR1 is SGHDT, CDR2 YYEEEE, per germline. The CDR3 sequence is 14 residues long. In nucleotides, the CDR3 is TGTGCCAGCAGTCCGGGGGATAGCTCCTACGAGCAGTACTTC. Encoded protein: CASSPGDSSYEQYF.

V usage is TRBV28 and J usage is TRBJ2-5; D might be TRBD1 (5 bases). The CDR3 consists of 14 residues. The germline V gene has CDR1 MDHEN and CDR2 SYDVKM. The V end lost 6 bases, the J end lost 5 bases, and 16 bases lay between the germline ends. CDR3 region: CASSDLSGSETQYF. The CDR3 DNA reads as TGTGCCAGCAGCGATCTTTCAGGGTCGGAGACCCAGTACTTC.

This clone was seen only a few times. This chain uses TRBV25-1 with TRBJ2-5; maybe TRBD1 (6 bases). Germline V gene lookup returns CDR1 MGHDK and CDR2 SYGVNS. This CDR3 has 14 amino acids. Trimming pared 3 bases from V and 4 bases from J, leaving 12 bases between. The CDR3 DNA sequence: TGTGCCAGCAGTGATGCAGGGGTAACAGAGACCCAGTACTTC. Translated, it gives CASSDAGVTETQYF. Looking up the rest from reference TRBV25-1 and TRBJ2-5 gives the full variable domain: EADIYQTPRYLVIGTGKKITLECSQTMGHDKMYWYQQDPGMELHLIHYSYGVNSTEKGDLSSESTVSRIRTEHFPLTLESARPSHTSQYLCASSDAGVTETQYFGPGTRLLVL.

J is TRBJ2-7 and V is TRBV7-2; 7 bases are shared with TRBD1. This CDR3 comprises 14 residues. Germline V CDR1 and CDR2: SGHTA, FQGNSA. The trim removed 7 bases at V and 1 base at J, leaving 7 bases unmatched. CDR3 in amino acids: CASTSDRSSYEQYF. The CDR3 nucleotides are TGTGCCAGCACCTCGGACAGGTCATCCTACGAGCAGTACTTC.

The chain uses TRBV4-3 and TRBJ2-7; D not resolved. Germline CDR1 is LGHNA and CDR2 is YSLEER. Trimming took off 2 bases at V and 3 bases at J, with 8 bases between the two ends. The CDR3 contains 13 residues. CDR3 coding DNA: TGCGCCAGCAGCCAATCGACGGACTACGAGCAGTACTTC. Protein product: CASSQSTDYEQYF.

As DNA, the CDR3 is TGTGCCAGCAGTTTATTAGGGACAGGGGGCAGCTACTATGGCTACACCTTC. Translation gives CASSLLGTGGSYYGYTF. The chain employs TRBV28 and TRBJ1-2; TRBD1 matches 12 bases. The trim removed 1 base at V and 3 bases at J, leaving 6 bases unmatched. The CDR3 sequence is 17 residues long. Looked up from germline, CDR1 is MDHEN and CDR2 is SYDVKM.

The V and J genes are TRBV6-5 and TRBJ2-7; unclear D gene. The CDR3 totals 14 residues. Germline CDR1 reads MNHEY; CDR2 reads SVGAGI. V lost 6 bases to trimming and J lost 2 bases, with 14 bases between them. The DNA of the CDR3 is TGTGCCAGCAGCCAGACCTTCGCCACCTACGAGCAGTACTTC. Amino acid sequence: CASSQTFATYEQYF.

The chain links TRBV30 to TRBJ2-3; no reliable D call. CDR1 and CDR2 from the germline V gene are GTSNPN and SVGIG (reference sequence). CDR3 length: 13 amino acids. V lost 3 bases to trimming and J lost 8 bases, with 15 bases between them. CDR3 residues: CAWRDLLLGTQYF. DNA for the CDR3: TGTGCCTGGAGGGACCTGCTCCTGGGTACGCAGTATTTT.

The chain is built from TRBV6-5 and TRBJ1-1, with 11 bases aligning to TRBD1. Germline CDR1 is MNHEY and CDR2 is SVGAGI. The CDR3 runs 15 residues. Trimming cost V 6 bases and J 1 base; bases outside gene matches: 4. DNA of the CDR3: TGTGCCAGCAGCTGGACAGGGGGCGCGAACACTGAAGCTTTCTTT. It codes for CASSWTGGANTEAFF.

V usage is TRBV19 and J usage is TRBJ2-3; TRBD1 agrees at 8 bases. J lost 5 bases, V lost 5 bases, and 3 bases had no gene match. This CDR3 contains 13 residues. Germline V CDR1 and CDR2: LNHDA, SQIVND (reference sequence). DNA of the CDR3: TGTGCCAGTAGTGAGGACAGGGTAGATACGCAGTATTTT. Protein product: CASSEDRVDTQYF.

This chain connects TRBV4-3 to TRBJ2-1, with D possibly being TRBD1 (5 bases). V lost 3 bases and J lost 8, with 17 bases in between. The CDR3 has 15 residues. Germline loops: CDR1 LGHNA, CDR2 YSLEER. Here the CDR3 DNA reads TGCGCCAGCAGCCATACACAGGAAACCCGTGATGAGCAGTTCTTC. Protein product: CASSHTQETRDEQFF.

V usage is TRBV28 and J usage is TRBJ2-6; no clear D. The ends were cut back, 2 bases at V and 2 bases at J, with 13 bases in the middle. Per germline, CDR1 MDHEN and CDR2 SYDVKM. The CDR3 extends over 17 amino acids. The CDR3 sequence: CASSLPGSGTGANVLTF. The DNA of the CDR3 is TGTGCCAGCAGTTTACCCGGTAGTGGGACTGGGGCCAACGTCCTGACTTTC.

This sequence joins TRBV6-6 and TRBJ2-1; 7 bases are shared with TRBD1. The CDR3 consists of 14 residues. CDR1 is MNHNY and CDR2 is SVGAGI in the germline V gene (reference sequence). Trimming removed 6 bases from V and 3 bases from J; junction bases left unmatched: 5. The CDR3 DNA reads as TGTGCCAGCAGCGGACAGGTAATCTACAATGAGCAGTTCTTC. The encoded protein is CASSGQVIYNEQFF.

The chain combines TRBV14 with TRBJ1-2; D unclear. The germline gives CDR1 SGHDN, CDR2 FVKESK. CDR3 length: 13 amino acids. The V end lost 4 bases, the J end lost 10 bases, and 16 bases lay between the germline ends. The DNA of the CDR3 is TGTGCCAGCAGCCCCAGGCCCGCGGACCTCTACACCTTC. It yields the protein CASSPRPADLYTF. Supplemented by reference TRBV14 and TRBJ1-2, the full variable domain reads EAGVTQFPSHSVIEKGQTVTLRCDPISGHDNLYWYRRVMGKEIKFLLHFVKESKQDESGMPNNRFLAERTGGTYSTLKVQPAELEDSGVYFCASSPRPADLYTFGSGTRLTVV.

The gene calls are TRBV6-5 and TRBJ2-1; no firm D call. Between the trimmed V and J ends, which lost 5 bases and 4 bases, there was a span of 9 bases. This CDR3 spans 13 amino acids. Germline V lookup: CDR1 MNHEY, CDR2 SVGAGI. For the CDR3, the DNA is TGTGCCAGCAGTGATTCACTGTACAATGAGCAGTTCTTC. It yields the protein CASSDSLYNEQFF.